These 29 T cell receptor beta chains were sequenced from one sample in a study of blood T cells in healthy people across ages (dated by TCRdb to the mid-2010s). The library was made by 5' RACE. TCRdb names Illumina HiSeq 2500 as the instrument used. A second PCR of about 6 to 12 cycles was performed with a sample-barcoded 5' primer and a J-beta primer mix. TCRdb reprocessed the public reads (quality trimming at Q25 with fastp, clone calling with MiXCR) and kept in-frame beta chains. Every distinct CDR3 protein forms one entry, paired with its most common genes and DNA. This sample has about 1 million distinct CDR3 sequences in its table, and about 25% of those were observed once. The ten largest make up approximately 0.71% of the sample. These records were also assigned to another study, of T cells of mothers and their children.

The sequencing sample was made of blood. These receptors originate from a girl aged 2 to 9 in good health.

The chain employs TRBV12-3 or TRBV12-4 and TRBJ1-4; no definite D call. CDR3 length: 13 amino acids. Trimming pared 6 bases from V and 3 bases from J, leaving 8 bases between. CDR3 sequence reads: CASSPVANEKLFF. The CDR3 bases are TGTGCCAGCAGCCCTGTAGCTAATGAAAAACTGTTTTTT.

This clonotype was counted a few times. V usage is TRBV7-9 and J usage is TRBJ2-7; D ambiguous. This CDR3 is built from 13 residues. The germline V gene encodes CDR1 SEHNR and CDR2 FQNEAQ (reference sequence). V lost 5 bases to trimming and J lost 4 bases, with 12 bases between them. DNA for the CDR3: TGTGCCAGCAGCCCGGCGACCGATTACGAGCAGTACTTC. Protein sequence: CASSPATDYEQYF.

V is TRBV28 and J is TRBJ2-3; TRBD1 matches 8 bases. The CDR3 contains 15 residues. V dropped 3 bases and J dropped 2; count of bases not matched to a gene: 4. From germline, CDR1 is MDHEN and CDR2 SYDVKM. The CDR3 is CASSFTDRVTDTQYF. The CDR3 DNA follows: TGTGCCAGCAGTTTCACGGACAGGGTCACAGATACGCAGTATTTT.

The rearrangement joins TRBV28 to TRBJ2-7, with D uncertain. V lost 6 bases to trimming and J lost 2 bases, with 11 bases between them. The CDR3 runs 13 residues. The germline gives CDR1 MDHEN, CDR2 SYDVKM. CDR3 in amino acids: CASRPGTPYEQYF. CDR3 coding DNA: TGTGCCAGCAGACCGGGTACCCCCTACGAGCAGTACTTC.

The CDR3 protein is CASSLLAGGIEETQYF. DNA of the CDR3: TGTGCCAGCAGCCTCTTAGCGGGAGGGATAGAAGAGACCCAGTACTTC. The chain uses TRBV28 and TRBJ2-5; 11 nucleotides match TRBD2. Germline CDR1 is MDHEN and CDR2 is SYDVKM. This CDR3 has 16 amino acids. The J segment lost 3 bases and the V segment lost 6 bases, leaving 9 bases of the junction unmatched.

The genes are TRBV6-6 and TRBJ2-5, with 11 bases identical to TRBD2. The J call may be mistaken, given a closer DNA end match to TRBJ2-1. Looked up from germline, CDR1 is MNHNY and CDR2 is SVGAGI (reference sequence). This CDR3 is 16 amino acids long. CDR3 DNA: TGTGCCAGCAGCCCCTCGGGTCTAGCGGGAGGCTGGGAGCAGTTCTTC. Translation: CASSPSGLAGGWEQFF.

The genes are TRBV29-1 and TRBJ2-3, with no clear D. V was shortened by 7 bases and J by 0 bases, with 8 bases between the two germline ends. This CDR3 spans 12 amino acids. Germline CDR1 SQVTM, CDR2 ANQGSEA. DNA of the CDR3: TGCAGCGCGGATATCAGCACAGATACGCAGTATTTT. Translating gives CSADISTDTQYF.

J is TRBJ1-2 and V is TRBV29-1; D not resolved. Germline V gives CDR1 SQVTM, CDR2 ANQGSEA. The CDR3 is 13 residues long. Trimming left V 5 bases short and J 2 bases short, with 12 bases between. The DNA for the CDR3 is TGCAGCGTTCGAACACGTCTGAACTATGGCTACACCTTC. This translates into CSVRTRLNYGYTF.

The CDR3 DNA is TGCAGTGCTCTATGGCAGGCAAGCCTACCCCTCCACTTT. It specifies CSALWQASLPLHF. The V call is TRBV20-1, the J call TRBJ1-6; D not resolved. Between the trimmed V and J ends, which lost 5 bases and 12 bases, there was a span of 17 bases. CDR1 DFQATT and CDR2 SNEGSKA come from the germline V gene (reference sequence). CDR3 size: 13 residues.

This clonotype showed up just a few times. The rearrangement links TRBV27 to TRBJ1-6; D not resolved. This CDR3 has 14 residues. The germline V gene has CDR1 MNHEY and CDR2 SMNVEV (reference sequence). V lost 8 bases and J 7 bases, leaving 15 bases between the germline ends. The CDR3 nucleotides are TGTGCCAGCGGCTTAGGGATTCGAAATTCACCCCTCCACTTT. Translation gives CASGLGIRNSPLHF.

This clonotype appeared a few times. The chain has TRBV20-1 and TRBJ2-3, with D uncertain. Germline values: CDR1 DFQATT, CDR2 SNEGSKA (reference sequence). The CDR3 totals 13 residues. V dropped 6 bases and J dropped 5 bases, with 15 bases sitting between them. The CDR3 sequence is CSADPQVLDTQYF. CDR3 in DNA: TGCAGTGCCGACCCCCAGGTTTTAGATACGCAGTATTTT.

The chain couples TRBV6-5 to TRBJ2-5; D is unresolved. The tail of the sequence fits TRBJ2-7 better, so the J call may be wrong. The germline V gene encodes CDR1 MNHEY and CDR2 SVGAGI. The CDR3 totals 15 residues. The CDR3 sequence: CASSYGFQGPYEQYF. In DNA form, the CDR3 reads TGTGCCAGCAGTTACGGTTTTCAAGGTCCCTACGAGCAGTACTTC.

This clonotype was seen a few times. The chain has TRBV5-1 and TRBJ2-5; TRBD2 aligns across 8 bases. Germline V CDR1 and CDR2: SGHRS, YFSETQ. The length of the CDR3 is 16 residues. Trimming removed 2 bases from V and 11 bases from J; junction bases left unmatched: 17. The CDR3 region is CASSFSTGGVTFEQYF. The CDR3 region has the DNA TGCGCCAGCAGCTTTTCTACGGGAGGGGTGACATTTGAGCAGTACTTC.

This chain uses TRBV20-1 with TRBJ2-5; D gene ambiguous. The J call is in doubt because the DNA end fits TRBJ2-7 better. This CDR3 region has 13 residues. The germline CDR1 and CDR2 sequences are DFQATT and SNEGSKA (reference sequence). CDR3: CSASVTDPYEQYF. As DNA, the CDR3 is TGCAGTGCTAGTGTAACAGACCCCTACGAGCAGTACTTC.

The gene calls are TRBV7-9 and TRBJ2-5, with D maybe TRBD2 (5 bases). The germline CDR1 and CDR2 sequences are SEHNR and FQNEAQ (reference sequence). V was shortened by 1 base and J by 7 bases, with 10 bases between the two germline ends. The CDR3 runs to 13 residues. The CDR3 loop is CASSLDDYTTQYF. CDR3 coding DNA: TGTGCCAGCAGCTTAGATGACTATACGACCCAGTACTTC.

This clonotype was picked up many times. The chain combines TRBV7-2 with TRBJ2-1; 8 bases align to TRBD2. CDR1 is SGHTA, CDR2 FQGNSA, per germline. The CDR3 totals 14 residues. Losses at the gene ends were 8 bases for V and 5 bases for J; bases not matched to a gene: 8. The CDR3 nucleotides are TGTGCCAGCCGCCCCGGGGGGGGACACAATGAGCAGTTCTTC. The encoded protein is CASRPGGGHNEQFF.

This clonotype was counted between two and nine times. The genes are TRBV12-3 or TRBV12-4 and TRBJ1-2, with D perhaps TRBD1 (6 bases). This CDR3 comprises 13 residues. Trimming removed 5 bases at V and 7 bases at J, with 14 bases between. The CDR3 coding sequence is TGTGCCAGCAGTAGTCAGGGGATCTCTGGCTACACCTTC. Its protein product is CASSSQGISGYTF.

This clonotype has at least ten counts. This chain connects TRBV11-2 to TRBJ2-7; 9 nucleotides line up with TRBD1. The V gene end was trimmed by 5 bases and the J gene end by 4 bases; junction bases not matched to a gene: 3. CDR3 length equals 13 residues. Germline values: CDR1 SGHAT, CDR2 FQNNGV. As DNA, the CDR3 is TGTGCCAGCAGCGCCGGGACAGGGTACGAGCAGTACTTC. It is translated as CASSAGTGYEQYF. The full variable domain, with the rest looked up from reference TRBV11-2 and TRBJ2-7, is EAGVAQSPRYKIIEKRQSVAFWCNPISGHATLYWYQQILGQGPKLLIQFQNNGVVDDSQLPKDRFSAERLKGVDSTLKIQPAKLEDSAVYLCASSAGTGYEQYFGPGTRLTVT.

The chain carries TRBV5-1 and TRBJ2-5; TRBD2 matches at 8 bases. Germline CDR1 is SGHRS and CDR2 is YFSETQ. With 2 bases clipped from V and 5 bases from J, the junction kept 5 bases outside the gene matches. The CDR3 is made up of 14 amino acids. Here the CDR3 DNA reads TGCGCCAGCAGCTTCGGCGGGGGGATGGAGACCCAGTACTTC. Amino acids: CASSFGGGMETQYF.

The V gene is TRBV7-2, the J gene TRBJ2-1; 9 bases match TRBD2. The CDR3 is made up of 16 amino acids. Germline V gene sequence: CDR1 SGHTA, CDR2 FQGNSA. The V segment lost 1 base and the J segment 10 bases; nucleotides outside the gene matches: 11. The CDR3 DNA reads TGTGCCAGCAGCTTAGTTGGCGGGGGGGCTCTTGGCGAGCAGTTCTTC. This sequence encodes CASSLVGGGALGEQFF. The full variable domain, its missing parts supplied by reference TRBV7-2 and TRBJ2-1, is GAGVSQSPSNKVTEKGKDVELRCDPISGHTALYWYRQSLGQGLEFLIYFQGNSAPDKSGLPSDRFSAERTGGSVSTLTIQRTQQEDSAVYLCASSLVGGGALGEQFFGPGTRLTVL.

This clonotype has at least ten counts. The V and J genes are TRBV4-3 and TRBJ2-7; TRBD1 matches at 8 bases. V was pared by 0 bases and J by 3 bases, with 7 bases of the junction left unmatched. This CDR3 comprises 16 residues. The germline gives CDR1 LGHNA, CDR2 YSLEER. The CDR3 is CASSQEPGTGYYEQYF. The CDR3 region has the DNA TGCGCCAGCAGCCAAGAACCAGGGACAGGATACTACGAGCAGTACTTC.

V usage is TRBV13 and J usage is TRBJ2-7, with D perhaps TRBD2 (5 bases). This CDR3 is 13 amino acids long. V shed 5 bases and J shed 5 bases, with 13 bases lying between them. The germline V gene has CDR1 PRHDT and CDR2 FYEKMQ (reference sequence). The CDR3 DNA is TGTGCCAGCAGCCCCTCGGGGAGACACGAGCAGTACTTC. Residues: CASSPSGRHEQYF. The variable domain in full, completed from reference TRBV13 and TRBJ2-7, reads AAGVIQSPRHLIKEKRETATLKCYPIPRHDTVYWYQQGPGQDPQFLISFYEKMQSDKGSIPDRFSAQQFSDYHSELNMSSLELGDSALYFCASSPSGRHEQYFGPGTRLTVT.

The CDR3 sequence: CASSGPGRQETQYF. CDR3 coding DNA: TGTGCCAGCAGCGGCCCGGGCAGGCAAGAGACCCAGTACTTC. The V gene is TRBV9, the J gene TRBJ2-5; the D is unclear. The CDR3 is 14 residues long. The germline V and J ends were trimmed by 3 bases and 2 bases, with 11 bases remaining between them. The germline V gene has CDR1 SGDLS and CDR2 YYNGEE.

This clonotype was seen a few times. The chain combines TRBV5-1 with TRBJ2-2, with no clear D. The CDR3 sequence is 16 residues long. Germline CDR1 and CDR2: SGHRS and YFSETQ. V was shortened by 3 bases and J by 4 bases, with 16 bases between the two germline ends. The CDR3 coding sequence is TGCGCCAGCAGCTCCTTTAACACAGTGACCACCGGGGAGCTGTTTTTT. Translation gives CASSSFNTVTTGELFF.

The gene calls are TRBV15 and TRBJ1-1, with no clear D. V was clipped by 5 bases and J by 6 bases, with 10 bases between them. The V gene's germline CDR1 is LNHNV and CDR2 YYDKDF (reference sequence). The CDR3 sequence is 12 residues long. In DNA form, the CDR3 reads TGTGCCACCAGCTCCTCTGGCCCTGAAGCTTTCTTT. Amino acid sequence: CATSSSGPEAFF.

The chain recombines TRBV29-1 with TRBJ2-7; 8 bases map to TRBD1. V shed 7 bases, J shed 1 base, and the junction held 6 bases outside the gene matches. This CDR3 region has 13 residues. Per the germline V gene, CDR1 is SQVTM and CDR2 is ANQGSEA. The CDR3 DNA reads TGCAGCGCCGCAGGGGGCATGTCCTACGAGCAGTACTTC. This gives the protein CSAAGGMSYEQYF.

V usage is TRBV12-3 or TRBV12-4 and J usage is TRBJ2-1; possible D gene TRBD1, 6 bases. CDR3 length: 16 residues. Trimming stripped 2 bases from V and 5 bases from J, with 16 bases between. CDR3 region: CASSLNRRGSHNEQFF. The CDR3 DNA is TGTGCCAGCAGTTTAAATCGAAGGGGGAGTCACAATGAGCAGTTCTTC.

The genes are TRBV6-5 and TRBJ1-4; possible D gene TRBD1, 5 bases. Trimming removed 7 bases from V and 7 bases from J, with 19 bases in between. The V gene's germline CDR1 is MNHEY and CDR2 SVGAGI. The CDR3 length is 15 residues. The CDR3 nucleotides are TGTGCCAGCATGACCTGGGGAGGGGCGCGTGAAAAACTGTTTTTT. Translating gives CASMTWGGAREKLFF.

Only a few counts were recorded for this clonotype. V gene TRBV6-1 combines with J gene TRBJ2-3; 11 bases line up with TRBD1. Trimming cost V 6 bases and J 0 bases; bases outside gene matches: 5. Germline-derived CDR1 and CDR2 are MNHNS and SASEGT. This CDR3 contains 16 residues. The DNA of the CDR3 is TGTGCCAGCAGGGACAGGGGGCGATCTAGCACAGATACGCAGTATTTT. This codes for CASRDRGRSSTDTQYF.